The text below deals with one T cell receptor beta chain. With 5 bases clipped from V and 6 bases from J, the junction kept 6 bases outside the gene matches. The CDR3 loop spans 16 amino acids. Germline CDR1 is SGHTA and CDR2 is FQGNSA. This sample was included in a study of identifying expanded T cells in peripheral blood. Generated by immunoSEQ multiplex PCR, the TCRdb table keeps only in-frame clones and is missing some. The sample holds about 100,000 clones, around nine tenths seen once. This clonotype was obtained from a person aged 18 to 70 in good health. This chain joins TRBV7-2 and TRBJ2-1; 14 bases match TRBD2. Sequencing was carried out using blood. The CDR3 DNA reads TGTGCCAGCAGCCCACGACTAGCGGGAGGGTTCAATGAGCAGTTCTTC. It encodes CASSPRLAGGFNEQFF.